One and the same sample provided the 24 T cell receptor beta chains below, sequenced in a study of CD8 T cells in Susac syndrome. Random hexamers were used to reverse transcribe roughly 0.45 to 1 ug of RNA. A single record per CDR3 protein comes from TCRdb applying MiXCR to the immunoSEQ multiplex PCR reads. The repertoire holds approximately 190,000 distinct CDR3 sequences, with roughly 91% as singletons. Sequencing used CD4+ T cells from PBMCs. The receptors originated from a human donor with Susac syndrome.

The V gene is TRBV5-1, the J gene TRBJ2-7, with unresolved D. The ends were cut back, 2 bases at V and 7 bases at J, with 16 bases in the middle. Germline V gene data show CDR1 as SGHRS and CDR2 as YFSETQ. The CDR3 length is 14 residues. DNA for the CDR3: TGCGCCAGCAGCTTAAGTGACCCCAGACATGAGCAGTACTTC. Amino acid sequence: CASSLSDPRHEQYF.

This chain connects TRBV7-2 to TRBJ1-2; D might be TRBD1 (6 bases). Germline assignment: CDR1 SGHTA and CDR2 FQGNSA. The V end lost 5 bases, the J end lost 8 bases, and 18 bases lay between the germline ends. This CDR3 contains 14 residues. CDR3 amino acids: CASSRPGEMKGYTF. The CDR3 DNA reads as TGTGCCAGCAGCCGTCCAGGGGAAATGAAAGGCTACACCTTC.

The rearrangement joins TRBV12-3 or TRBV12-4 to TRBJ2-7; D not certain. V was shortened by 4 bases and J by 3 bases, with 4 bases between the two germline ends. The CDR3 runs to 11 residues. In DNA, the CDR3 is TGTGCCAGCAGTTCCTTCTACGAGCAGTACTTC. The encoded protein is CASSSFYEQYF.

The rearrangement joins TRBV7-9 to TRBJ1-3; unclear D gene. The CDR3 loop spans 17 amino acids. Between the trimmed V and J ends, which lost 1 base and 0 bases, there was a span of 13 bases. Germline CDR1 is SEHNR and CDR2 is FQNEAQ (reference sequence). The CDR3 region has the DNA TGTGCCAGCAGCTTAGATGGTAGGGTCCTCTCTGGAAACACCATATATTTT. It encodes CASSLDGRVLSGNTIYF.

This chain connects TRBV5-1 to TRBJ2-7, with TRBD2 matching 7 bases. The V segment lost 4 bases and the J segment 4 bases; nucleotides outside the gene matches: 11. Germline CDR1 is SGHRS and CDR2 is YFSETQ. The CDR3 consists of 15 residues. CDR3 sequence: CASSKTMTSPYEQYF. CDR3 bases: TGCGCCAGCAGCAAGACCATGACTAGCCCATACGAGCAGTACTTC.

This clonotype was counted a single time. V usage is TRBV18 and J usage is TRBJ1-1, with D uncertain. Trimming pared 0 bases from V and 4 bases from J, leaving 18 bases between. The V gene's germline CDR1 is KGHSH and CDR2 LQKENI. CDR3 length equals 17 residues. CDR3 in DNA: TGTGCCAGCTCACCACCGGTGTGGGTCTCAGTCAGCACTGAAGCTTTCTTT. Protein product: CASSPPVWVSVSTEAFF.

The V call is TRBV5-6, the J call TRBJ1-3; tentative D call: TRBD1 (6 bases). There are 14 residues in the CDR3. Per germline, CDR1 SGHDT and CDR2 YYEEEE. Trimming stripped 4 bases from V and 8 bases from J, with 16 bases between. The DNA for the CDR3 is TGTGCCAGCAGCCTGGACAGCCCTCTGGACACCATATATTTT. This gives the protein CASSLDSPLDTIYF.

The CDR3 is CASSPPGRVNQPQHF. CDR3 nucleotide sequence: TGTGCCAGTAGTCCGCCGGGGAGGGTCAATCAGCCCCAGCATTTT. The V and J genes are TRBV19 and TRBJ1-5; the D is unclear. This CDR3 has 15 amino acids. Germline lookup yields CDR1 LNHDA and CDR2 SQIVND (reference sequence). The V end lost 5 bases, the J end lost 3 bases, and 14 bases lay between the germline ends.

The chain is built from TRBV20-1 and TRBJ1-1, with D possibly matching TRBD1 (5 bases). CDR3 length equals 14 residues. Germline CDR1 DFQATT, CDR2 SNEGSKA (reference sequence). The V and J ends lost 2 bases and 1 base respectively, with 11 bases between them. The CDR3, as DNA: TGCAGTGCTAGACGGGGTGGGGGGAACACTGAAGCTTTCTTT. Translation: CSARRGGGNTEAFF.

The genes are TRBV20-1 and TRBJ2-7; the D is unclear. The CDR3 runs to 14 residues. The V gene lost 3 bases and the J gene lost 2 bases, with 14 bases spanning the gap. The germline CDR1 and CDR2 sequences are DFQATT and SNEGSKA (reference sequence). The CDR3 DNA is TGCAGTGCTAGCAGACTGGACGGTACCTACGAGCAGTACTTC. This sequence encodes CSASRLDGTYEQYF.

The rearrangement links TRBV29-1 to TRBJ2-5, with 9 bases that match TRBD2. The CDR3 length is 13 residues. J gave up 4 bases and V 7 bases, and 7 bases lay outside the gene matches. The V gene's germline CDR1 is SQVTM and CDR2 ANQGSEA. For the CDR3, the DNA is TGCAGCGCCAGAGAGCGGGAGGCAGAGACCCAGTACTTC. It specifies CSAREREAETQYF.

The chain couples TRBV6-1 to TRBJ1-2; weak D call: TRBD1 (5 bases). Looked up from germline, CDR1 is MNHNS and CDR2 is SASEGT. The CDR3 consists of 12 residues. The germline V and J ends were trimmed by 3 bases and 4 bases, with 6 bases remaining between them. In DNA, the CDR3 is TGTGCCAGCAGTGATACAGGCTATGGCTACACCTTC. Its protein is CASSDTGYGYTF.

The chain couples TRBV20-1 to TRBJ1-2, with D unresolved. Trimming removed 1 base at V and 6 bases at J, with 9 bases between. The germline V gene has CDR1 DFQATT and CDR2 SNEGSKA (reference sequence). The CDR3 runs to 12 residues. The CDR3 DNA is TGCAGTGCTAGAGGGGGATCCCATGGCTACACCTTC. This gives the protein CSARGGSHGYTF.

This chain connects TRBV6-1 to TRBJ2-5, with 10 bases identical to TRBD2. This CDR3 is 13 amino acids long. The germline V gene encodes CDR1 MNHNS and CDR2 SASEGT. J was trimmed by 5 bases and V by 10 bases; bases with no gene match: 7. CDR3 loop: CATTGTSDETQYF. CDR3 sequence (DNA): TGTGCCACCACCGGGACTAGCGATGAGACCCAGTACTTC.

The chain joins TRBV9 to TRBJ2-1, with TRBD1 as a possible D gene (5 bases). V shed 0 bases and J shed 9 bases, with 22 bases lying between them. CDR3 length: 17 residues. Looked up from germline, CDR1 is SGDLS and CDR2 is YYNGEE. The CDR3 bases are TGTGCCAGCAGCGTAGGATTAAGGGGTGTATTATTTCCTGAGCAGTTCTTC. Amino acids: CASSVGLRGVLFPEQFF.

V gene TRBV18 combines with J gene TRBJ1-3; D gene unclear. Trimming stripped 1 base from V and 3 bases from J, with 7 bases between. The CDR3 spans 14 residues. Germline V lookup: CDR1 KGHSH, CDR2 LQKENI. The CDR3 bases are TGTGCCAGCTCACCACGGGAAGATGGAAACACCATATATTTT. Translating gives CASSPREDGNTIYF. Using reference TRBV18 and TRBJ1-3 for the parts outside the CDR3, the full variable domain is NAGVMQNPRHLVRRRGQEARLRCSPMKGHSHVYWYRQLPEEGLKFMVYLQKENIIDESGMPKERFSAEFPKEGPSILRIQQVVRGDSAAYFCASSPREDGNTIYFGEGSWLTVV.

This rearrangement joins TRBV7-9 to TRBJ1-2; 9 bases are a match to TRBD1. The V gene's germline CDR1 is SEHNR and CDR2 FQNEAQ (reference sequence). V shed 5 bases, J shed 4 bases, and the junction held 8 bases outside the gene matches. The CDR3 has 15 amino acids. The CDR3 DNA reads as TGTGCCAGCAGCCCACCCGGGACAGGGACCTATGGCTACACCTTC. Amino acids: CASSPPGTGTYGYTF.

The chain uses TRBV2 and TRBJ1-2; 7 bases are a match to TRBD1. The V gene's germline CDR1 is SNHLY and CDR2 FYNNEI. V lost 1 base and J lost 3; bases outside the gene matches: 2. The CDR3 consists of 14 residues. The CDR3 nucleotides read TGTGCCAGCAGTGAAGGGACAGGCGACTATGGCTACACCTTC. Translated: CASSEGTGDYGYTF.

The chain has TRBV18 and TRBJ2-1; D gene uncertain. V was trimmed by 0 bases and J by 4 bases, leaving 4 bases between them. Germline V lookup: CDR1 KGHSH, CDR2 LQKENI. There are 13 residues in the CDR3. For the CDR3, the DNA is TGTGCCAGCTCACCACCCTCGTACAATGAGCAGTTCTTC. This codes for CASSPPSYNEQFF.

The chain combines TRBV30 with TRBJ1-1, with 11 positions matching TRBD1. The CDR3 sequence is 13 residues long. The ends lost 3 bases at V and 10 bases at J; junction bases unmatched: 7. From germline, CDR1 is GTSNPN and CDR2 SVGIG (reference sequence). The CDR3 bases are TGTGCCTGGAGCCCCGGGACAGGGGGACTAGCTTTCTTT. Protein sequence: CAWSPGTGGLAFF.

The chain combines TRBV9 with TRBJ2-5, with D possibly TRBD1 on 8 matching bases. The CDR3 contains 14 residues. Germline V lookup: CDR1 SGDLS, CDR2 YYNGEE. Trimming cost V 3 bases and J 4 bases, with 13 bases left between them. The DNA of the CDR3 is TGTGCCAGCAGCGGAACAGGGGGGGGAGAGACCCAGTACTTC. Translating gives CASSGTGGGETQYF.

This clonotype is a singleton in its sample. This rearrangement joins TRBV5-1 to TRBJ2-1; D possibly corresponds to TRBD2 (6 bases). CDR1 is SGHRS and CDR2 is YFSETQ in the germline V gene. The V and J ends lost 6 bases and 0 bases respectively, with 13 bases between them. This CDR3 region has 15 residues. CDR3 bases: TGCGCCAGCAACCCTACGACTAGCTCCTACAATGAGCAGTTCTTC. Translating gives CASNPTTSSYNEQFF. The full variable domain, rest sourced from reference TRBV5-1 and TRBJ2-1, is KAGVTQTPRYLIKTRGQQVTLSCSPISGHRSVSWYQQTPGQGLQFLFEYFSETQRNKGNFPGRFSGRQFSNSRSEMNVSTLELGDSALYLCASNPTTSSYNEQFFGPGTRLTVL.

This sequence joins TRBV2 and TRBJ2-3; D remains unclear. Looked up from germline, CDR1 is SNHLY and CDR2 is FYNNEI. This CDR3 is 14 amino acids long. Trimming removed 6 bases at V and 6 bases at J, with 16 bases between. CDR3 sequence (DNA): TGTGCCAGCAGAAAGGAACTCACGTCGGATACGCAGTATTTT. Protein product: CASRKELTSDTQYF.

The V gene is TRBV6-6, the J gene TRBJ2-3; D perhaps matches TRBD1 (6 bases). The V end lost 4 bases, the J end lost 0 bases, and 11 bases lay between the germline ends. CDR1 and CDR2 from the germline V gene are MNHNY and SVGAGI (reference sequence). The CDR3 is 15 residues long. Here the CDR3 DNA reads TGTGCCAGCAGTTTTTCAGGGGTGAGCACAGATACGCAGTATTTT. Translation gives CASSFSGVSTDTQYF.